The rows below give T cell receptor beta chains drawn from one sample of a study of cytomegalovirus exposure and HLA in healthy donors. Here immunoSEQ multiplex PCR was the method, and the copy in TCRdb shows in-frame clones only, minus some. The data show approximately 220,000 clones, about 79% seen once. Sequencing input: PBMCs. These receptors were collected from a male donor in good health and CMV-seronegative. The CDR3 runs from the conserved cysteine through the conserved F or W. Each record gives: clone size, D gene, J gene, V gene, CDR3 DNA, CDR3 protein. The D gene is left open where the match is weak. The size field is filled for only some rows; it gives once, few, many or a size class.

clone size: .; D gene: .; J gene: TRBJ1-5; V gene: TRBV30; CDR3 DNA: TGTGCCTCCCGGGGGAGGGGTGATCAGCCCCAGCATTTT; CDR3 protein: CASRGRGDQPQHF
clone size: few; D gene: .; J gene: TRBJ2-1; V gene: TRBV19; CDR3 DNA: TGTGCCAGTAAGAGGGTGTCAGTTTTGGACAATGAGCAGTTCTTC; CDR3 protein: CASKRVSVLDNEQFF
clone size: .; D gene: TRBD1; J gene: TRBJ1-3; V gene: TRBV7-2; CDR3 DNA: TGTGCCAGCGGTAAAGACAGGGCTGGAAACACCATATATTTT; CDR3 protein: CASGKDRAGNTIYF
clone size: few; D gene: TRBD2; J gene: TRBJ2-3; V gene: TRBV5-1; CDR3 DNA: TGCGCCAGCAGCTTCGAGCGGGGGGGCACAGATACGCAGTATTTT; CDR3 protein: CASSFERGGTDTQYF
clone size: .; D gene: .; J gene: TRBJ2-5; V gene: TRBV18; CDR3 DNA: TGTGCCAGCTCCCGGGGTCAAGAGACCCAGTACTTC; CDR3 protein: CASSRGQETQYF
clone size: .; D gene: TRBD1; J gene: TRBJ2-6; V gene: TRBV19; CDR3 DNA: TGTGCCAGTAAGGACGGGACAGGGGAGTCTGGGGCCAACGTCCTGACTTTC; CDR3 protein: CASKDGTGESGANVLTF
clone size: once; D gene: TRBD2; J gene: TRBJ2-7; V gene: TRBV18; CDR3 DNA: TGTGCCAGCTCACCATGGACTAGAGGGGAGACTAGCGAGCAGTACTTC; CDR3 protein: CASSPWTRGETSEQYF
clone size: many; D gene: TRBD2; J gene: TRBJ2-1; V gene: TRBV6-1; CDR3 DNA: TGTGCCAGCAGTGAACTGCGGGGGTCCCGGGATGAGCAGTTCTTC; CDR3 protein: CASSELRGSRDEQFF
clone size: .; D gene: .; J gene: TRBJ2-3; V gene: TRBV5-6; CDR3 DNA: TGTGCCAGCAGCTCAAAGGGGTTGGACACAGATACGCAGTATTTT; CDR3 protein: CASSSKGLDTDTQYF
clone size: once; D gene: .; J gene: TRBJ2-5; V gene: TRBV7-2; CDR3 DNA: TGTGCCAGCAGCTTCAGGCTTACGGAGACCCAGTACTTC; CDR3 protein: CASSFRLTETQYF
clone size: .; D gene: TRBD2; J gene: TRBJ2-1; V gene: TRBV6-4; CDR3 DNA: TGTGCCAGCAGTTTACTCCCGGGACTAGCGGGGGCTGAAAGTAGGCAGTTCTTC; CDR3 protein: CASSLLPGLAGAESRQFF
clone size: few; D gene: .; J gene: TRBJ2-7; V gene: TRBV18; CDR3 DNA: TGTGCCAGTCGGACAGCCAACTCCTACGAGCAGTACTTC; CDR3 protein: CASRTANSYEQYF
clone size: .; D gene: TRBD1; J gene: TRBJ1-3; V gene: TRBV14; CDR3 DNA: TGTGCCAGCAGCCACCGACAGGGCTCTGGAAACACCATATATTTT; CDR3 protein: CASSHRQGSGNTIYF
clone size: few; D gene: TRBD1; J gene: TRBJ2-7; V gene: TRBV9; CDR3 DNA: TGTGCCAGCAGCGTAGAGCCGGACAGGGGGCTATACGAGCAGTACTTC; CDR3 protein: CASSVEPDRGLYEQYF
clone size: .; D gene: .; J gene: TRBJ1-2; V gene: TRBV7-9; CDR3 DNA: TGTTCCAGCGGTTGGGCCTCCTATGGCTACACCTTC; CDR3 protein: CSSGWASYGYTF
clone size: .; D gene: .; J gene: TRBJ1-5; V gene: TRBV4-3; CDR3 DNA: TGCGCCAGCAGCCAAGGGCGGGGGCCCCGGCCCCAGCATTTT; CDR3 protein: CASSQGRGPRPQHF
clone size: once; D gene: TRBD1; J gene: TRBJ2-7; V gene: TRBV7-2; CDR3 DNA: TGTGCCAGCAGAGCCGGGACAGGGGTATACGAGCAGTACTTC; CDR3 protein: CASRAGTGVYEQYF
clone size: .; D gene: TRBD1; J gene: TRBJ1-3; V gene: TRBV28; CDR3 DNA: TGTGCCAGCAGGGGGGGACAGATTCCTTCCTCTGGAAACACCATATATTTT; CDR3 protein: CASRGGQIPSSGNTIYF
clone size: .; D gene: .; J gene: TRBJ2-7; V gene: TRBV5-4; CDR3 DNA: TGTGCCAGCAACGCACAGGGCCCAAACGAGCAGTACTTC; CDR3 protein: CASNAQGPNEQYF
clone size: .; D gene: TRBD1; J gene: TRBJ2-3; V gene: TRBV5-4; CDR3 DNA: TGTGCCAGCAGCCGTGGACAGGTCGTAGATACGCAGTATTTT; CDR3 protein: CASSRGQVVDTQYF
clone size: once; D gene: .; J gene: TRBJ2-5; V gene: TRBV30; CDR3 DNA: TGTGCCTGGAGTGTACGGGAGCGGGAGACCCAGTACTTC; CDR3 protein: CAWSVRERETQYF
clone size: .; D gene: .; J gene: TRBJ1-6; V gene: TRBV7-3; CDR3 DNA: TGTGCCAGCAGCGACGGGCCAGGGCATAATTCACCCCTCCACTTT; CDR3 protein: CASSDGPGHNSPLHF
clone size: once; D gene: .; J gene: TRBJ2-7; V gene: TRBV18; CDR3 DNA: TGTGCCAGCTCACCAGGGACATGGGACGAGCAGTACTTC; CDR3 protein: CASSPGTWDEQYF
clone size: .; D gene: .; J gene: TRBJ1-2; V gene: TRBV19; CDR3 DNA: TGTGCCAGTAGTATCAGGGATGGTGGCTACACCTTC; CDR3 protein: CASSIRDGGYTF
clone size: once; D gene: .; J gene: TRBJ2-7; V gene: TRBV18; CDR3 DNA: TGTGCCAGCTCACCACCTACAGGGTTCGACGAGCAGTACTTC; CDR3 protein: CASSPPTGFDEQYF
clone size: few; D gene: .; J gene: TRBJ1-1; V gene: TRBV25-1; CDR3 DNA: TGTGCCAGCAGTGAGTCTACAGGAGTCATGAACACTGAAGCTTTCTTT; CDR3 protein: CASSESTGVMNTEAFF
clone size: .; D gene: TRBD2; J gene: TRBJ2-1; V gene: TRBV7-7; CDR3 DNA: TGTGCTAGCAGCTTAACTAGCGGGACGAACCATGAGCAGTTCTTC; CDR3 protein: CASSLTSGTNHEQFF
clone size: few; D gene: .; J gene: TRBJ2-7; V gene: TRBV27; CDR3 DNA: TGTGCCAGCAGTTACTCGGACACCTACGAGCAGTACTTC; CDR3 protein: CASSYSDTYEQYF
clone size: .; D gene: .; J gene: TRBJ1-1; V gene: TRBV6-1; CDR3 DNA: TGTGCCAGCAGTTTGGGGGGACGTAACACTGAAGCTTTCTTT; CDR3 protein: CASSLGGRNTEAFF
clone size: .; D gene: TRBD1; J gene: TRBJ1-5; V gene: TRBV28; CDR3 DNA: TGTGCCAGCAGTTCAGACAGGGCTAGCAATCAGCCCCAGCATTTT; CDR3 protein: CASSSDRASNQPQHF
clone size: .; D gene: TRBD2; J gene: TRBJ2-7; V gene: TRBV28; CDR3 DNA: TGTGCCAGCAGGACTAGCGGGGGACGCTACGAGCAGTACTTC; CDR3 protein: CASRTSGGRYEQYF
clone size: once; D gene: .; J gene: TRBJ2-6; V gene: TRBV11-1; CDR3 DNA: TGTGCCAGCAGATCTACTGACAGCTCTGGGGCCAACGTCCTGACTTTC; CDR3 protein: CASRSTDSSGANVLTF
clone size: .; D gene: .; J gene: TRBJ2-5; V gene: TRBV6-5; CDR3 DNA: TGTGCCAGCAGTAGTGGGCCCTCGGCGCAGTACTTC; CDR3 protein: CASSSGPSAQYF
clone size: once; D gene: TRBD1; J gene: TRBJ1-2; V gene: TRBV6-5; CDR3 DNA: TGTGCCAGCAGTCTCACAGGGGGCCCCTATGGCTACACCTTC; CDR3 protein: CASSLTGGPYGYTF
clone size: .; D gene: TRBD1; J gene: TRBJ1-1; V gene: TRBV5-5; CDR3 DNA: TGTGCCAGCAGCTCCGGACAGGGGAACACTGAAGCTTTCTTT; CDR3 protein: CASSSGQGNTEAFF
clone size: .; D gene: .; J gene: TRBJ2-3; V gene: TRBV2; CDR3 DNA: TGTGCCAGCAGTGAACGGCTAGCGAGCACAGATACGCAGTATTTT; CDR3 protein: CASSERLASTDTQYF
clone size: .; D gene: .; J gene: TRBJ2-7; V gene: TRBV14; CDR3 DNA: TGTGCCAGCAGCAAGGACAGCTCCTACGAGCAGTACTTC; CDR3 protein: CASSKDSSYEQYF
clone size: .; D gene: .; J gene: TRBJ1-2; V gene: TRBV4-3; CDR3 DNA: TGCGCCAGCAGTCAGGGGAATAATAACTATGGCTACACCTTC; CDR3 protein: CASSQGNNNYGYTF
clone size: .; D gene: .; J gene: TRBJ1-1; V gene: TRBV6-6; CDR3 DNA: TGTGCCAGCAGTTACCCGGGGTCAAGATCTAAAGCTTTCTTT; CDR3 protein: CASSYPGSRSKAFF
clone size: few; D gene: .; J gene: TRBJ2-2; V gene: TRBV7-3; CDR3 DNA: TGTGCCAGCAGCTTAAATTATGAGCATGCGAACACCGGGGAGCTGTTTTTT; CDR3 protein: CASSLNYEHANTGELFF
clone size: .; D gene: TRBD1; J gene: TRBJ1-1; V gene: TRBV4-3; CDR3 DNA: TGCGCCAGCAGCCAAGGCGTGCAGGGGGCACTGAACACTGAAGCTTTCTTT; CDR3 protein: CASSQGVQGALNTEAFF
clone size: .; D gene: TRBD2; J gene: TRBJ2-1; V gene: TRBV9; CDR3 DNA: TGTGCCAGCAGCGTAGGGTCAGGCGGGAGGGCCTCTAATGAGCAGTTCTTC; CDR3 protein: CASSVGSGGRASNEQFF
clone size: .; D gene: TRBD2; J gene: TRBJ2-1; V gene: TRBV7-3; CDR3 DNA: TGTGCCAGCAGCTTCCGACTAGCGGGAGGAAGGAATGAGCAGTTCTTC; CDR3 protein: CASSFRLAGGRNEQFF
clone size: .; D gene: .; J gene: TRBJ2-5; V gene: TRBV28; CDR3 DNA: TGTGCCAGCAGTTCGGGTAGGGGATTTGAGACCCAGTACTTC; CDR3 protein: CASSSGRGFETQYF
clone size: .; D gene: TRBD1; J gene: TRBJ1-1; V gene: TRBV19; CDR3 DNA: TGTGCCAGTAGGGACCTACAGGGGGGGGCCTCTGAAGCTTTCTTT; CDR3 protein: CASRDLQGGASEAFF
clone size: .; D gene: .; J gene: TRBJ2-5; V gene: TRBV6-5; CDR3 DNA: TGTGCCAGCAGTTACCTGCAGGGAATCGGGGAGACCCAGTACTTC; CDR3 protein: CASSYLQGIGETQYF
clone size: .; D gene: TRBD2; J gene: TRBJ2-5; V gene: TRBV7-2; CDR3 DNA: TGTGCCAGCAGCGCATGGACTAGCGGGGGGGTCCAAGAGACCCAGTACTTC; CDR3 protein: CASSAWTSGGVQETQYF
clone size: .; D gene: .; J gene: TRBJ2-7; V gene: TRBV28; CDR3 DNA: TGTGCCAGCAGTCCCCCACAGCTATACTCCTACGAGCAGTACTTC; CDR3 protein: CASSPPQLYSYEQYF
clone size: .; D gene: TRBD1; J gene: TRBJ2-3; V gene: TRBV27; CDR3 DNA: TGTGCCAGCAGTCCTCTCCGGACAGGGGTTCAGGATACGCAGTATTTT; CDR3 protein: CASSPLRTGVQDTQYF
clone size: .; D gene: .; J gene: TRBJ1-5; V gene: TRBV7-9; CDR3 DNA: TGTTCCAGCAGCCTTCGGGGGGGCGCGGGCAATCAGCCCCAGCATTTT; CDR3 protein: CSSSLRGGAGNQPQHF
clone size: once; D gene: TRBD1; J gene: TRBJ2-7; V gene: TRBV15; CDR3 DNA: TGTGCCACCAGCATAGACAGGGGCCCCTACGAGCAGTACTTC; CDR3 protein: CATSIDRGPYEQYF
clone size: .; D gene: .; J gene: TRBJ2-4; V gene: TRBV18; CDR3 DNA: TGTGCCAGCTCACCTCGGACACCGGGGGACATTCAGTACTTC; CDR3 protein: CASSPRTPGDIQYF
clone size: .; D gene: .; J gene: TRBJ1-2; V gene: TRBV28; CDR3 DNA: TGTGCCAGCAGTTTCCCCGCCGGGGAAGTATCTGGCTACACCTTC; CDR3 protein: CASSFPAGEVSGYTF
clone size: .; D gene: .; J gene: TRBJ1-5; V gene: TRBV6-4; CDR3 DNA: TGTGCCAGCAGTGAGGGCGGCCCGGGACAGCCCCAGCATTTT; CDR3 protein: CASSEGGPGQPQHF
clone size: .; D gene: .; J gene: TRBJ2-2; V gene: TRBV7-9; CDR3 DNA: TGTGCCAGCAGCTCTACAGGGTCGAACACCGGGGAGCTGTTTTTT; CDR3 protein: CASSSTGSNTGELFF
clone size: few; D gene: .; J gene: TRBJ2-1; V gene: TRBV6-5; CDR3 DNA: TGTGCCAGCAGCGTAGCGGAGTACAATGAGCAGTTCTTC; CDR3 protein: CASSVAEYNEQFF
clone size: .; D gene: .; J gene: TRBJ2-3; V gene: TRBV7-2; CDR3 DNA: TGTGCCAGCAGCTCACTACCCGCCGGGAGCCCCACAGATACGCAGTATTTT; CDR3 protein: CASSSLPAGSPTDTQYF